This T cell receptor beta chain originates from a study of cytomegalovirus exposure and HLA in healthy donors. Whole-study findings and limits: 16,951 TCR beta sequences were associated with HLA alleles at 0.05 false discovery rate in a later analysis.

Deletions cut 0 bases from V and 0 bases from J, with 16 bases between. Germline CDR1 LGHNA, CDR2 YSLEER. The CDR3 runs to 18 residues. This clone was counted a few times. Its antigen remains unidentified. The PCR contained 60 Vbeta and 13 Jbeta primers. Clones were sequenced by immunoSEQ multiplex PCR, and TCRdb holds only the in-frame ones, with some missing. The sample records 95,000 to 150,000 clones, 65% to 85% being singletons. This receptor was taken from a man in his late teens or twenties in good health and CMV-seropositive. The J gene is TRBJ2-3, the V gene TRBV4-3; no clear D. What was sequenced was PBMCs. The DNA for the CDR3 is TGCGCCAGCAGCCAAGAGCCGCGGAGCGCCACGAGCACAGATACGCAGTATTTT. Amino acids: CASSQEPRSATSTDTQYF.